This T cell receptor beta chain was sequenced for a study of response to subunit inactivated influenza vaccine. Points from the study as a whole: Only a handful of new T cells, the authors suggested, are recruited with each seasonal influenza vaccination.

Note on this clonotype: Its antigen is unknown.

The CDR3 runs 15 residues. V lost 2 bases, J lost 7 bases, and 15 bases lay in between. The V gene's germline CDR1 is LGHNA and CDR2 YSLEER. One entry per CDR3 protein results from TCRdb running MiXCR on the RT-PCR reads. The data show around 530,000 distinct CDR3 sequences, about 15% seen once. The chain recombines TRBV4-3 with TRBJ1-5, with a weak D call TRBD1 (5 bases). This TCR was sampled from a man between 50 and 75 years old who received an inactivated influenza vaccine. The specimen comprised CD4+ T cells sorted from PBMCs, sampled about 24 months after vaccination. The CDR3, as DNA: TGCGCCAGCAGCCAACCGGGAGGAAGGGGACAGCCCCAGCATTTT. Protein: CASSQPGGRGQPQHF.